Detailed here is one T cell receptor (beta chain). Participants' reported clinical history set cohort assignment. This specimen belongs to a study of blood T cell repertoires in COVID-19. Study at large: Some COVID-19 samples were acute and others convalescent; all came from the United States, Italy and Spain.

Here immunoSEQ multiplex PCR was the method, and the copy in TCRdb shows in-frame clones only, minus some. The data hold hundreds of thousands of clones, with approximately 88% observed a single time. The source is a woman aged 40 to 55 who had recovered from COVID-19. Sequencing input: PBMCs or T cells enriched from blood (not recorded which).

The CDR3 coding sequence is TGTGCCAGCAGTTTATGGGTAGCGGGAGGGACCTGGATTACCCAGTACTTC. It is translated as CASSLWVAGGTWITQYF. V gene TRBV28 combines with J gene TRBJ2-5, with 11 bases aligning to TRBD2. Germline assignment: CDR1 MDHEN and CDR2 SYDVKM. With V trimmed by 0 bases and J by 8 bases, 11 bases remained unmatched. The CDR3 sequence is 17 residues long. Combining the CDR3 with reference TRBV28 and TRBJ2-5 gives the whole variable domain DVKVTQSSRYLVKRTGEKVFLECVQDMDHENMFWYRQDPGLGLRLIYFSYDVKMKEKGDIPEGYSVSREKKERFSLILESASTNQTSMYLCASSLWVAGGTWITQYFGPGTRLLVL.